These 8 T cell receptor beta chains were all obtained from the same sample, sequenced in a study of T cell responses to AZD1222 COVID-19 vaccine (dated by TCRdb to 2020 to 2023). Read against the paper, the sample's time point label means: baseline before first vaccination. The protocol used for the library was the immunoSEQ multiplex PCR assay. What TCRdb holds here is the immuneACCESS table cut down to in-frame rearrangements. Part of the clones is not present; checked against another copy, under half of the missing clones reflect an unresolved V gene, and the others are unexplained. The sample table lists about 150,000 clones, 91% of them with a count of one. Approximately 1.5% of the sample comes from the top ten. The specimen comprised peripheral blood, sampled on day 0 of AZD1222 vaccination. These receptors were collected from an adult in good health.

The chain couples TRBV5-6 to TRBJ1-2; D gene uncertain. Germline values: CDR1 SGHDT, CDR2 YYEEEE. The CDR3 extends over 14 amino acids. The V end lost 0 bases, the J end lost 4 bases, and 10 bases lay between the germline ends. CDR3 coding DNA: TGTGCCAGCAGCTTGGTCCGACTTATCTATGGCTACACCTTC. It encodes CASSLVRLIYGYTF.

This chain connects TRBV27 to TRBJ1-2; D remains unclear. The CDR3 contains 13 residues. Germline CDR1 and CDR2: MNHEY and SMNVEV (reference sequence). V lost 5 bases, J lost 0 bases, and 7 bases lay in between. CDR3 amino acids: CASSRAANYGYTF. The CDR3 DNA is TGTGCCAGCAGTAGGGCAGCTAACTATGGCTACACCTTC.

The chain recombines TRBV30 with TRBJ1-3; D gene unclear. The V gene's germline CDR1 is GTSNPN and CDR2 SVGIG (reference sequence). V was trimmed by 4 bases and J by 0 bases, leaving 16 bases between them. The CDR3 extends over 16 amino acids. CDR3: CAWNNPGQDSGNTIYF. For the CDR3, the DNA is TGTGCCTGGAATAATCCCGGGCAGGACTCTGGAAACACCATATATTTT.

This clone was detected a few times. The V and J genes are TRBV7-9 and TRBJ1-6; D possibly corresponds to TRBD1 (5 bases). CDR1 is SEHNR, CDR2 FQNEAQ, per germline (reference sequence). There are 14 residues in the CDR3. Deletions cut 4 bases from V and 6 bases from J, with 10 bases between. The CDR3: CASSSTGPNSPLHF. The CDR3 DNA reads TGTGCCAGCAGCTCCACAGGTCCTAATTCACCCCTCCACTTT. The complete variable domain, with remaining parts taken from reference TRBV7-9 and TRBJ1-6, reads DTGVSQNPRHKITKRGQNVTFRCDPISEHNRLYWYRQTLGQGPEFLTYFQNEAQLEKSRLLSDRFSAERPKGSFSTLEIQRTEQGDSAMYLCASSSTGPNSPLHFGNGTRLTVT.

The table lists this clone with a count of one. The V and J genes are TRBV6-2 or TRBV6-3 and TRBJ2-7; unclear D gene. Trimming cost V 4 bases and J 4 bases, with 14 bases left between them. The CDR3 spans 14 residues. CDR1 MNHEY and CDR2 SVGEGT come from the germline V gene. Written as DNA, the CDR3 is TGTGCCAGCAGTTTTACACCCCCTGGGTACGAGCAGTACTTC. Translation gives CASSFTPPGYEQYF.

V and J are TRBV6-2 or TRBV6-3 and TRBJ2-7, with 13 bases lining up with TRBD2. The CDR3 loop spans 18 amino acids. With V trimmed by 3 bases and J by 1 base, 9 bases remained unmatched. Germline V gives CDR1 MNHEY, CDR2 SVGEGT. In DNA, the CDR3 is TGTGCCAGCAGTTATCTCCCCGGACTAGCGGGGGATTCCTACGAGCAGTACTTC. It encodes CASSYLPGLAGDSYEQYF.

V usage is TRBV27 and J usage is TRBJ2-1, with 10 bases that match TRBD1. Germline assignment: CDR1 MNHEY and CDR2 SMNVEV (reference sequence). V trimming: 8 bases; J trimming: 2 bases; junction bases outside the gene matches: 3. The CDR3 has 14 amino acids. CDR3 sequence reads: CASGDRGAYNEQFF. The CDR3 DNA is TGTGCCAGCGGGGACAGGGGTGCCTACAATGAGCAGTTCTTC.

The chain has TRBV13 and TRBJ2-1; tentatively, D is TRBD2 (7 bases). Germline V gives CDR1 PRHDT, CDR2 FYEKMQ (reference sequence). This CDR3 is 15 amino acids long. V shed 2 bases and J shed 5 bases, with 13 bases lying between them. CDR3 nucleotide sequence: TGTGCCAGCAGCTTATGGCGGGGGCGGGACAATGAGCAGTTCTTC. As protein: CASSLWRGRDNEQFF.